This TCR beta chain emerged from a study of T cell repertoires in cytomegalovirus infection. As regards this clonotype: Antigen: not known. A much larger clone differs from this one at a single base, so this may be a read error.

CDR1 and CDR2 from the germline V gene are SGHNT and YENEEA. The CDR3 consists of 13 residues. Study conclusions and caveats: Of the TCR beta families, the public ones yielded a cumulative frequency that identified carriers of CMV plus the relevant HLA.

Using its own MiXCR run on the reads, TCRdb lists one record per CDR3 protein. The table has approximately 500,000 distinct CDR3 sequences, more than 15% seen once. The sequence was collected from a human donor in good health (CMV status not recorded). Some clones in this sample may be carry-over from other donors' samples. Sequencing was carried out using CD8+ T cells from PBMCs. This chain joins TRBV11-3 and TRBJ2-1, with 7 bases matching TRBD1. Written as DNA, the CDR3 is TGTCCCAGCAGCTTAAGGCCTGACAGGGACCAGTTCTTC. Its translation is CPSSLRPDRDQFF.